A selection of T cell receptor beta chains follows, all from one sample in a study of beta chain features in type 1 diabetes. Sequencing used immunoSEQ multiplex PCR; TCRdb keeps in-frame clones, though not all of them. The table records 450,000 or so clones, about an eighth of them present only once. Sequenced sample: naive CD4+ T cells from blood. These receptor sequences come from a woman between 18 and 29 years old in good health. Both conserved end residues are part of each CDR3. D genes are given only for firm matches. A clone size is listed for some rows: how often the clone was seen (once, few, many), or a class if it is expanded.

clone_size cdr3_length j_call v_call d_call cdr3_aa cdr3_nt
- 13 TRBJ1-1 TRBV7-9 - CATSSGPATEAFF -
few 16 TRBJ2-2 TRBV9 - CASSVHSVQNTGELFF TGTGCCAGCAGCGTGCACAGCGTCCAGAACACCGGGGAGCTGTTTTTT
few 13 TRBJ1-5 TRBV6-6 - CASSFGVGQPQHF TGTGCCAGCAGCTTCGGGGTGGGGCAGCCCCAGCATTTT
few 11 TRBJ1-4 TRBV7-9 - CASSRTGKLFF TGTGCCAGCAGTCGGACTGGGAAACTGTTTTTT
few 13 TRBJ2-1 TRBV2 - CASSQNRDNEQFF TGTGCCAGCAGCCAAAACAGGGACAATGAGCAGTTCTTC
few 15 TRBJ2-7 TRBV11-1 TRBD1 CASSPRQGSSYEQYF TGTGCCAGCAGCCCGAGACAGGGGAGCTCCTACGAGCAGTACTTC
- 16 TRBJ2-3 TRBV5-1 - CASSRRVGQNTDTQYF TGCGCCAGCAGTCGTCGGGTAGGACAGAACACAGATACGCAGTATTTT
- 15 TRBJ2-5 TRBV5-1 TRBD2 CASSLGIAGQETQYF TGCGCCAGCAGCTTGGGGATAGCGGGACAAGAGACCCAGTACTTC
few 16 TRBJ1-6 TRBV4-1 - CASSQDGRQLNSPLHF TGCGCCAGCAGCCAAGATGGGCGACAGTTGAATTCACCCCTCCACTTT
few 17 TRBJ1-5 TRBV7-2 TRBD1 CASSPPRTGGMNQPQHF TGTGCCAGCAGCCCCCCCAGGACAGGGGGCATGAATCAGCCCCAGCATTTT
few 14 TRBJ2-1 TRBV2 TRBD1 CATRDRLSYNEQFF TGTGCCACCAGGGACAGACTAAGCTACAATGAGCAGTTCTTC
- 14 TRBJ2-3 TRBV7-9 - CASSRDQGGDTQYF TGTGCCAGCAGCCGCGATCAGGGTGGGGATACGCAGTATTTT
few 15 TRBJ1-5 TRBV6-5 TRBD1 CASREHRGPNQPQHF TGTGCCAGCAGAGAACACAGGGGTCCTAATCAGCCCCAGCATTTT
- 15 TRBJ2-3 TRBV2 TRBD1 CASSLDRASTDTQYF TGTGCCAGCAGTCTTGACAGGGCTAGCACAGATACGCAGTATTTT
few 13 TRBJ2-3 TRBV4-1 - CASSQERPDTQYF TGCGCCAGCAGCCAAGAGAGACCAGATACGCAGTATTTT
- 18 TRBJ2-1 TRBV12-5 - CASGLVGGGGEGYNEQFF TGTGCTAGTGGTTTGGTAGGGGGAGGAGGGGAGGGCTACAATGAGCAGTTCTTC
- 16 TRBJ2-2 TRBV14 - CASSQVAGSNTGELFF TGTGCCAGCAGCCAAGTTGCTGGTTCCAACACCGGGGAGCTGTTTTTT
- 15 TRBJ1-5 TRBV7-8 TRBD1 CASSLLQGFDQPQHF TGTGCCAGCAGCTTGTTACAGGGGTTCGATCAGCCCCAGCATTTT
- 13 TRBJ2-3 TRBV18 - CASSPSSSDTQYF TGTGCCAGCTCACCATCAAGTTCAGATACGCAGTATTTT
- 12 TRBJ2-3 TRBV30 TRBD2 CAWSVQRGRQYF TGTGCCTGGAGTGTACAGCGGGGTCGGCAGTATTTT
- 16 TRBJ2-1 TRBV5-6 - CASHAFEGMGPNEQFF TGTGCCAGCCACGCCTTTGAAGGCATGGGCCCTAATGAGCAGTTCTTC
few 13 TRBJ1-4 TRBV29-1 TRBD1 CSVTGATNEKLFF TGCAGCGTTACAGGGGCAACTAATGAAAAACTGTTTTTT
- 14 TRBJ2-1 TRBV9 - CASSVGREYNEQFF TGTGCCAGCAGCGTAGGTCGGGAGTACAATGAGCAGTTCTTC
- 16 TRBJ2-1 TRBV15 TRBD2 CATSRALAGGVLVQFF TGTGCCACCAGCAGAGCCCTAGCGGGAGGAGTGTTAGTGCAGTTCTTC
few 14 TRBJ1-1 TRBV19 TRBD1 CASTLDRRNTEAFF TGTGCCAGTACCCTGGACAGGAGGAACACTGAAGCTTTCTTT
- 14 TRBJ2-2 TRBV28 - CASSFPANTGELFF TGTGCCAGCAGTTTTCCCGCGAACACCGGGGAGCTGTTTTTT
- 16 TRBJ2-1 TRBV11-2 TRBD1 CASSLVRGRGPGEQFF TGTGCCAGCAGCTTAGTGCGGGGCAGGGGGCCCGGTGAGCAGTTCTTC